This record concerns one T cell receptor (beta chain) sequence. Trimming pared 2 bases from V and 5 bases from J, leaving 11 bases between. The CDR3 runs 14 residues. The germline gives CDR1 SGHAT, CDR2 FQNNGV. The source of the sample is a study of T cell changes during pregnancy in multiple sclerosis. Assay used: immunoSEQ multiplex PCR; TCRdb lists only in-frame clones, some missing. The data show approximately 50,000 clones, around 94% seen once. Specimen: CD4+ T cells from peripheral blood mononuclear cells, collected in the third trimester of pregnancy. This sequence originates from a female donor with multiple sclerosis, enrolled in a pregnancy study. V and J are TRBV11-2 and TRBJ2-3; possible D gene TRBD2, 5 bases. The CDR3 DNA reads TGTGCCAGCAGCTTAAGACGGGAAGGAGATACGCAGTATTTT. Translated, it gives CASSLRREGDTQYF. Looking up the rest from reference TRBV11-2 and TRBJ2-3 gives the full variable domain: EAGVAQSPRYKIIEKRQSVAFWCNPISGHATLYWYQQILGQGPKLLIQFQNNGVVDDSQLPKDRFSAERLKGVDSTLKIQPAKLEDSAVYLCASSLRREGDTQYFGPGTRLTVL.